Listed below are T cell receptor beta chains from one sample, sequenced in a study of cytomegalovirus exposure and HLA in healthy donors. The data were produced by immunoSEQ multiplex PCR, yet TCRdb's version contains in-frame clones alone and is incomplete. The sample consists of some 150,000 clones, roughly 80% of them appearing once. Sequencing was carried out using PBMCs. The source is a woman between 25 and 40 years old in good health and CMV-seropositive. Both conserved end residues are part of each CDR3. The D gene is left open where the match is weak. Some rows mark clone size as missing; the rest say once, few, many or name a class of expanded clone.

CDR3: CASSPTGFPEAFF; DNA: TGTGCCAGCAGCCCTACAGGGTTCCCTGAAGCTTTCTTT; J: TRBJ1-1; D: .; size: .; V: TRBV5-6
CDR3: CASSYGQAATPANEQFF; DNA: TGCGCCAGCAGCTATGGACAGGCCGCCACCCCCGCCAATGAGCAGTTCTTC; J: TRBJ2-1; D: TRBD1; size: .; V: TRBV5-1
CDR3: CASSPTPRTGTPGNTIYF; DNA: TGTGCCAGCAGCCCCACCCCAAGGACGGGGACACCTGGAAACACCATATATTTT; J: TRBJ1-3; D: .; size: .; V: TRBV7-6
CDR3: CASSYSRLIYGYTF; DNA: TGTGCCAGCAGTTACTCAAGACTGATCTATGGCTACACCTTC; J: TRBJ1-2; D: .; size: once; V: TRBV6-5
CDR3: CASTRGYGYTF; DNA: TGTGCCAGCACCCGGGGCTATGGCTACACCTTC; J: TRBJ1-2; D: .; size: .; V: TRBV25-1
CDR3: CASSLLSSGAREQYF; DNA: TGTGCCAGCAGCTTGCTCTCTAGCGGGGCAAGGGAGCAGTACTTC; J: TRBJ2-7; D: TRBD2; size: few; V: TRBV5-6
CDR3: CAVLAGGDTGELFF; DNA: TGTGCCGTACTAGCGGGGGGTGACACCGGGGAGCTGTTTTTT; J: TRBJ2-2; D: TRBD2; size: few; V: TRBV10-3
CDR3: CASRFGSGGTDTQYF; DNA: TGTGCCAGCAGATTTGGGTCAGGGGGCACAGATACGCAGTATTTT; J: TRBJ2-3; D: .; size: .; V: TRBV2
CDR3: CATSRDREGQGETQYF; DNA: TGTGCCACCAGCAGAGATAGAGAGGGCCAAGGAGAGACCCAGTACTTC; J: TRBJ2-5; D: .; size: .; V: TRBV15
CDR3: CASSDPIPGQNTEAFF; DNA: TGTGCCAGCAGTGACCCGATCCCGGGACAGAACACTGAAGCTTTCTTT; J: TRBJ1-1; D: .; size: .; V: TRBV6-1
CDR3: CASSVSFGRGVTQNEQFF; DNA: TGTGCCAGCAGCGTATCATTCGGGCGGGGGGTTACCCAAAATGAGCAGTTCTTC; J: TRBJ2-1; D: TRBD2; size: .; V: TRBV9
CDR3: CASSQDAGTGFNYGYTF; DNA: TGCGCCAGCAGCCAAGATGCTGGGACAGGGTTTAACTATGGCTACACCTTC; J: TRBJ1-2; D: TRBD1; size: few; V: TRBV4-3
CDR3: CASTLSPGQANTGELFF; DNA: TGCGCCAGCACCCTATCCCCGGGACAGGCAAACACCGGGGAGCTGTTTTTT; J: TRBJ2-2; D: TRBD1; size: .; V: TRBV5-1
CDR3: CASSSGSGETQYF; DNA: TGTGCCAGCAGCTCCGGGAGCGGGGAGACCCAGTACTTC; J: TRBJ2-5; D: .; size: .; V: TRBV7-3
CDR3: CASSQQNNQPQHF; DNA: TGTGCCAGCTCACAACAGAACAATCAGCCCCAGCATTTT; J: TRBJ1-5; D: .; size: .; V: TRBV18
CDR3: CASSFIAGGDTGELFF; DNA: TGCGCCAGCAGCTTCATAGCGGGGGGGGACACCGGGGAGCTGTTTTTT; J: TRBJ2-2; D: TRBD2; size: .; V: TRBV5-1
CDR3: CASSQFPSPSSYNEQFF; DNA: TGCGCCAGCAGCCAATTCCCGTCCCCTAGCTCCTACAATGAGCAGTTCTTC; J: TRBJ2-1; D: .; size: .; V: TRBV4-1
CDR3: CASSHPTWGNTIYF; DNA: TGTGCCAGCAGCCATCCGACGTGGGGCAACACCATATATTTT; J: TRBJ1-3; D: .; size: .; V: TRBV7-2
CDR3: CASSPPAGKYEQYF; DNA: TGTGCCAGCTCACCACCGGCAGGAAAATACGAGCAGTACTTC; J: TRBJ2-7; D: .; size: few; V: TRBV18
CDR3: CASSPVGAVLDGKQYF; DNA: TGTGCCAGCAGCCCAGTTGGGGCGGTTCTAGATGGAAAGCAGTACTTC; J: TRBJ2-5; D: .; size: .; V: TRBV9
CDR3: CASSRWDRTYEQYF; DNA: TGTGCCAGCAGCCGCTGGGACAGGACCTACGAGCAGTACTTC; J: TRBJ2-7; D: TRBD1; size: .; V: TRBV5-4
CDR3: CASTSGTGGAYEQYF; DNA: TGTGCCAGCACCTCCGGGACAGGGGGCGCATACGAGCAGTACTTC; J: TRBJ2-7; D: TRBD1; size: .; V: TRBV6-5
CDR3: CASSLTGYSYEQYF; DNA: TGTGCCAGCAGTTTGACAGGGTACTCCTACGAGCAGTACTTC; J: TRBJ2-7; D: TRBD1; size: .; V: TRBV9
CDR3: CASSLVQGWADEQFF; DNA: TGCGCCAGCAGCTTAGTACAGGGGTGGGCAGATGAGCAGTTCTTC; J: TRBJ2-1; D: TRBD1; size: .; V: TRBV5-1
CDR3: CASSRTGGSEQYF; DNA: TGTGCCAGCAGCCGGACAGGGGGTTCCGAGCAGTACTTC; J: TRBJ2-7; D: TRBD1; size: few; V: TRBV7-3
CDR3: CASSLSGRAQHF; DNA: TGTGCCAGCAGCTTGAGTGGTCGGGCCCAGCATTTT; J: TRBJ1-5; D: .; size: .; V: TRBV5-6
CDR3: CASSETSGDSPDTQYF; DNA: TGTGCCAGCAGTGAGACTAGCGGGGACTCTCCAGATACGCAGTATTTT; J: TRBJ2-3; D: TRBD2; size: .; V: TRBV6-4
CDR3: CASSQFLQGAGYGYTF; DNA: TGTGCCAGCAGCCAATTTTTACAGGGGGCTGGCTATGGCTACACCTTC; J: TRBJ1-2; D: TRBD1; size: .; V: TRBV16
CDR3: CASSVRDSETQYF; DNA: TGTGCCAGCAGTGTCCGGGACAGTGAGACCCAGTACTTC; J: TRBJ2-5; D: TRBD1; size: .; V: TRBV27
CDR3: CASSSTGNEQFF; DNA: TGCGCCAGCAGCTCGACAGGGAATGAGCAGTTCTTC; J: TRBJ2-1; D: TRBD1; size: .; V: TRBV5-1
CDR3: CASSQMKRQTSNQPQHF; DNA: TGCGCCAGCAGCCAAATGAAGAGACAGACTAGCAATCAGCCCCAGCATTTT; J: TRBJ1-5; D: .; size: .; V: TRBV4-1
CDR3: CASSFQHQRLGTEAFF; DNA: TGCGCCAGCAGCTTCCAACACCAGAGACTAGGCACTGAAGCTTTCTTT; J: TRBJ1-1; D: .; size: .; V: TRBV5-1
CDR3: CASSLEAGQGGLAIYEQYF; DNA: TGTGCCAGCAGCTTAGAAGCGGGACAGGGGGGCTTGGCAATCTACGAGCAGTACTTC; J: TRBJ2-7; D: TRBD1; size: .; V: TRBV7-8